This T cell receptor (beta chain) appears in the sequencing data of a study of T cells in Graves' hyperthyroidism and ophthalmopathy. Study results and caveats: Peripheral blood also featured most of the thyroid clonotypes expanded above 0.001.

Trimming removed 5 bases from V and 5 bases from J; junction bases left unmatched: 10. CDR1 is MDHEN and CDR2 is SYDVKM in the germline V gene. This CDR3 spans 15 amino acids. Amplification of TCR beta CDR3 regions used RNA as the template. Carried out on the TCR CDR3, a first-round RT-PCR used the HTBI primer set. TCRdb re-derived calls from the multiplex PCR reads in MiXCR, one entry per CDR3 protein. The table lists about 300,000 distinct CDR3 sequences, roughly 13% of them singletons, with approximately 7.9% in the top ten. This clonotype was seen repeatedly, ten times or more. The target antigen is unknown. Patients having uncontrolled infection, another autoimmune disease, pregnancy or lactation were not included. Diagnoses used clinical symptoms, serum thyroxine and TRAb, thyroid ultrasound and orbital computed tomography. The authors took PBMCs from over 8.5 ml fresh peripheral blood.

The receptor's source is a woman aged 40 to 49 with Graves' hyperthyroidism. What was sequenced was blood. The chain links TRBV28 to TRBJ1-1; 8 nucleotides match TRBD1. CDR3 loop: CASSPPQGARTEAFF. The CDR3 DNA follows: TGTGCCAGCAGTCCCCCCCAGGGGGCGCGGACTGAAGCTTTCTTT.